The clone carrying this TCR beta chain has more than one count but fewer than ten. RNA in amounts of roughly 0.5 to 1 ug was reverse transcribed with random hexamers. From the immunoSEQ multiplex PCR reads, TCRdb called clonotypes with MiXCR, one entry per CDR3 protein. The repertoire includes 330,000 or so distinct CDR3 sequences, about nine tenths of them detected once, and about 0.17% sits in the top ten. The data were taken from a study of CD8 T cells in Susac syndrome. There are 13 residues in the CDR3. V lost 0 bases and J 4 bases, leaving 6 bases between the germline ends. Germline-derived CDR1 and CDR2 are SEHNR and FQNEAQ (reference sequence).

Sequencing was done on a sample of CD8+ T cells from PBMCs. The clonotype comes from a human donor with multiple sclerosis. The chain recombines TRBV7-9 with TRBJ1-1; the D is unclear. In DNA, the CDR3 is TGTGCCAGCAGCTTAGCCCCGGGCACTGAAGCTTTCTTT. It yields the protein CASSLAPGTEAFF.